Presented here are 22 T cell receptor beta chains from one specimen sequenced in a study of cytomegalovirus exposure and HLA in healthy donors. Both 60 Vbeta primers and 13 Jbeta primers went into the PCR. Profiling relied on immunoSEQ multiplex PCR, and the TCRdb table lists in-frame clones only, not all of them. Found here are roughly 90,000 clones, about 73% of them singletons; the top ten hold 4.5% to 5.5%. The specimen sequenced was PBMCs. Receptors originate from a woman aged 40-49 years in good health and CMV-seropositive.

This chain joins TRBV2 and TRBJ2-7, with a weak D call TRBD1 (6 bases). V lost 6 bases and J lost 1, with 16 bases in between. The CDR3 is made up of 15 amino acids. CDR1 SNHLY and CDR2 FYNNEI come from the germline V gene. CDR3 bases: TGTGCCAGCAGCCAGGGGCCACTTGATTCCTACGAGCAGTACTTC. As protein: CASSQGPLDSYEQYF. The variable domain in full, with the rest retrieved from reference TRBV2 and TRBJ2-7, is EPEVTQTPSHQVTQMGQEVILRCVPISNHLYFYWYRQILGQKVEFLVSFYNNEISEKSEIFDDQFSVERPDGSNFTLKIRSTKLEDSAMYFCASSQGPLDSYEQYFGPGTRLTVT.

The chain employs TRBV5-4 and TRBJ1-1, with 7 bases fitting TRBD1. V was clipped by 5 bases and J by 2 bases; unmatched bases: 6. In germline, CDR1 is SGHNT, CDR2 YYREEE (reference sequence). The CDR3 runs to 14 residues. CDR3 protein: CASRAGQTNTEAFF. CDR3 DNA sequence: TGTGCCAGCAGGGCGGGACAGACTAACACTGAAGCTTTCTTT.

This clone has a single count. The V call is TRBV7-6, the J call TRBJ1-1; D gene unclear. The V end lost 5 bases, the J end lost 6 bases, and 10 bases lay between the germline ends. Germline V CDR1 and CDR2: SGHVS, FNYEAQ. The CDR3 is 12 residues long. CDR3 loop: CASSPRGSEAFF. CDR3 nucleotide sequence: TGTGCCAGCAGCCCCAGAGGCTCTGAAGCTTTCTTT.

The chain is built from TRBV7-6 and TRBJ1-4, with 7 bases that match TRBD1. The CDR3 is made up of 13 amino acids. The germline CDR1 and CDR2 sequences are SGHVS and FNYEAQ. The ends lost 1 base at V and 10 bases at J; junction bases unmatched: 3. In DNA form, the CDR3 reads TGTGCCAGCAGCTTAGATCCAGGGGGAAAACTGTTTTTT. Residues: CASSLDPGGKLFF.

Here the CDR3 DNA reads TGCGCCAGCAGCTCCCAAGCGGGAATTTACGAGCAGTACTTC. Residues: CASSSQAGIYEQYF. This chain connects TRBV5-1 to TRBJ2-7, with 7 nucleotides matching TRBD2. The ends lost 3 bases at V and 4 bases at J; junction bases unmatched: 7. Germline V CDR1 and CDR2: SGHRS, YFSETQ. This CDR3 is 14 amino acids long.

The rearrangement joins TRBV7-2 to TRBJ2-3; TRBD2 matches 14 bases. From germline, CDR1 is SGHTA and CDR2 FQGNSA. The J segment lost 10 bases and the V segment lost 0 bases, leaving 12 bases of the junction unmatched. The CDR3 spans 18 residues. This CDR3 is CASSLASGTSGSGTAQYF. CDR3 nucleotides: TGTGCCAGCAGCTTAGCTTCCGGGACTAGCGGGAGTGGGACAGCGCAGTATTTT. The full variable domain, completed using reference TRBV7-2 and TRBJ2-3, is GAGVSQSPSNKVTEKGKDVELRCDPISGHTALYWYRQSLGQGLEFLIYFQGNSAPDKSGLPSDRFSAERTGGSVSTLTIQRTQQEDSAVYLCASSLASGTSGSGTAQYFGPGTRLTVL.

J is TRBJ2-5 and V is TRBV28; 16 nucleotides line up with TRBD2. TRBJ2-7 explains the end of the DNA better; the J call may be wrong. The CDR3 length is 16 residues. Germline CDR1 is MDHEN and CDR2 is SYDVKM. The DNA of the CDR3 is TGTGCCAGCAGACCACCGGGACTAGCGGGGGGGTACGAGCAGTACTTC. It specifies CASRPPGLAGGYEQYF.

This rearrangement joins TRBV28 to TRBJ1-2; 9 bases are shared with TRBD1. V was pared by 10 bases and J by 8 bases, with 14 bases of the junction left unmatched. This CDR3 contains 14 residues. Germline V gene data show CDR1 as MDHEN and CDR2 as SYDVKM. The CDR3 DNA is TGTGCCATACAGTCCGGGACAGGGTCTCTCGGCTACACCTTC. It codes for CAIQSGTGSLGYTF.

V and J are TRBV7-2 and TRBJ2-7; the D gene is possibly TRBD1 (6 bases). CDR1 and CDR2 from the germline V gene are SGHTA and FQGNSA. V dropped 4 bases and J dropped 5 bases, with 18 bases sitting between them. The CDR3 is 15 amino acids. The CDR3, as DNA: TGTGCCAGCAGCTCGGCACAGGGATTTGGCGACGAGCAGTACTTC. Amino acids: CASSSAQGFGDEQYF. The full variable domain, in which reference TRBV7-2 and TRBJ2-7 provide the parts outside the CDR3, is GAGVSQSPSNKVTEKGKDVELRCDPISGHTALYWYRQSLGQGLEFLIYFQGNSAPDKSGLPSDRFSAERTGGSVSTLTIQRTQQEDSAVYLCASSSAQGFGDEQYFGPGTRLTVT.

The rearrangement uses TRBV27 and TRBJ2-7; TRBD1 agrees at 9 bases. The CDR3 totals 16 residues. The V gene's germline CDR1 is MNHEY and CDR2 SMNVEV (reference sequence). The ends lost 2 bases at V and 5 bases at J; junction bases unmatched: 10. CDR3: CASSLLGTGRNNEQYF. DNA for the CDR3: TGTGCCAGCAGTTTACTTGGGACAGGGAGGAACAACGAGCAGTACTTC.

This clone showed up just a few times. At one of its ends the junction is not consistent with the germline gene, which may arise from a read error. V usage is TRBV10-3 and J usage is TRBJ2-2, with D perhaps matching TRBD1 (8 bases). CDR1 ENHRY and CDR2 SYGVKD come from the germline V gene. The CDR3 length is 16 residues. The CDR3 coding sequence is TGTGCCAGCAGTCCCCCGGACAGGGAGGGCACCGGGGAGCTGTTTTTT. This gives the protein CASSPPDREGTGELFF.

CDR3 sequence: CASSPMSGGRAFSDTQYF. The CDR3, as DNA: TGCGCCAGCAGCCCAATGAGCGGCGGGAGGGCCTTCTCTGATACGCAGTATTTT. The chain carries TRBV5-1 and TRBJ2-3; 9 bases match TRBD2. This CDR3 spans 18 amino acids. The V segment lost 4 bases and the J segment 6 bases; nucleotides outside the gene matches: 18. Per the germline V gene, CDR1 is SGHRS and CDR2 is YFSETQ.

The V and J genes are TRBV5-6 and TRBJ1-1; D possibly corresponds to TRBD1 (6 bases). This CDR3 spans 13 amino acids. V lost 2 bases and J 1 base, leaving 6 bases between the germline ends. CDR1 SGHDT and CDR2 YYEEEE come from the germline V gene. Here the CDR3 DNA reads TGTGCCAGCAGCTTACAGGGGAACACTGAAGCTTTCTTT. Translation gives CASSLQGNTEAFF. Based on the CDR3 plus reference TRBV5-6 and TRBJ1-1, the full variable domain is DAGVTQSPTHLIKTRGQQVTLRCSPKSGHDTVSWYQQALGQGPQFIFQYYEEEERQRGNFPDRFSGHQFPNYSSELNVNALLLGDSALYLCASSLQGNTEAFFGQGTRLTVV.

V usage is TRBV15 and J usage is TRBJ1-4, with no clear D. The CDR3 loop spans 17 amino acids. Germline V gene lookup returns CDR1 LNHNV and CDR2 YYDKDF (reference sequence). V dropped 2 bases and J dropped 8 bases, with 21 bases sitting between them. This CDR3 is CATSRFSLALPGEKLFF. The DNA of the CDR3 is TGTGCCACCAGCAGATTTTCCTTGGCTTTACCCGGGGAAAAACTGTTTTTT.

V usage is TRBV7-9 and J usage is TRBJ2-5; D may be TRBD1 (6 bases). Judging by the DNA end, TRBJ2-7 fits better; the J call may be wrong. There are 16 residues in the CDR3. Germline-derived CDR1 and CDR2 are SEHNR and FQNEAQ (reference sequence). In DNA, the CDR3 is TGTGCCAGCAGCTTAGTCGCGACAGGAGATTCCTACGAGCAGTACTTC. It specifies CASSLVATGDSYEQYF.

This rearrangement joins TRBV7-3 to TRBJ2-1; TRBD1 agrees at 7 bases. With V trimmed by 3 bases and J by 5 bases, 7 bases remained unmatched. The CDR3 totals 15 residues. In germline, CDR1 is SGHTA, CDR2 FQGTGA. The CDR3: CASSFVPGGHNEQFF. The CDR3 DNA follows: TGTGCCAGCAGCTTCGTGCCAGGGGGACACAATGAGCAGTTCTTC.

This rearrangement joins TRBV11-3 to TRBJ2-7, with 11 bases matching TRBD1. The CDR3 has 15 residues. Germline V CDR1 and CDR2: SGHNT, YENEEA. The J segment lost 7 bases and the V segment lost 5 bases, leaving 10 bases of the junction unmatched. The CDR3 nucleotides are TGTGCCAGCAGCACCGGGGACAGGGGGATTTGGGAGCAGTACTTC. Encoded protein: CASSTGDRGIWEQYF.

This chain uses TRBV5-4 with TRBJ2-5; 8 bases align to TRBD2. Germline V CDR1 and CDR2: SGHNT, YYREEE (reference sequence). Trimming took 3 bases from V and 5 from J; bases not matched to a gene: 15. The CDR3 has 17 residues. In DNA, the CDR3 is TGTGCCAGCAGCTCGGCGGGGGGTAGCGGGATTGGGGAGACCCAGTACTTC. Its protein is CASSSAGGSGIGETQYF.

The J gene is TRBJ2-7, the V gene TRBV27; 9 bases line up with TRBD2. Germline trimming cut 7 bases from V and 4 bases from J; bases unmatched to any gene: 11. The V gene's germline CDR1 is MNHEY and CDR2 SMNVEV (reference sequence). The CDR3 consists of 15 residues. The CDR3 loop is CASTRRAGGPYEQYF. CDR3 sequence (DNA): TGTGCCAGCACCAGGAGGGCGGGAGGGCCTTACGAGCAGTACTTC.

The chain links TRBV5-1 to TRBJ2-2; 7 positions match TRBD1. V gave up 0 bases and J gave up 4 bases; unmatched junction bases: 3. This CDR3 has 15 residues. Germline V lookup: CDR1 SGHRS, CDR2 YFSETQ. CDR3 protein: CASSLEGAGTGELFF. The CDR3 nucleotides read TGCGCCAGCAGCTTGGAGGGGGCCGGCACCGGGGAGCTGTTTTTT.

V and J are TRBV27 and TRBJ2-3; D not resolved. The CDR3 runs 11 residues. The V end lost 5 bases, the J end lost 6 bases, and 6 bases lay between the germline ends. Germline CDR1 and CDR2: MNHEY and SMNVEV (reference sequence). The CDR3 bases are TGTGCCAGCAGTACTCGGGATACGCAGTATTTT. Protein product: CASSTRDTQYF.

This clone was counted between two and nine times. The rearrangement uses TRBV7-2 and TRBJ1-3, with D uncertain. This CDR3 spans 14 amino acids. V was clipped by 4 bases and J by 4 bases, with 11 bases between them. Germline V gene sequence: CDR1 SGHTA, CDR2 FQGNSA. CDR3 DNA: TGTGCCAGCAGCTACGGGATGACGGGAAACACCATATATTTT. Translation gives CASSYGMTGNTIYF.